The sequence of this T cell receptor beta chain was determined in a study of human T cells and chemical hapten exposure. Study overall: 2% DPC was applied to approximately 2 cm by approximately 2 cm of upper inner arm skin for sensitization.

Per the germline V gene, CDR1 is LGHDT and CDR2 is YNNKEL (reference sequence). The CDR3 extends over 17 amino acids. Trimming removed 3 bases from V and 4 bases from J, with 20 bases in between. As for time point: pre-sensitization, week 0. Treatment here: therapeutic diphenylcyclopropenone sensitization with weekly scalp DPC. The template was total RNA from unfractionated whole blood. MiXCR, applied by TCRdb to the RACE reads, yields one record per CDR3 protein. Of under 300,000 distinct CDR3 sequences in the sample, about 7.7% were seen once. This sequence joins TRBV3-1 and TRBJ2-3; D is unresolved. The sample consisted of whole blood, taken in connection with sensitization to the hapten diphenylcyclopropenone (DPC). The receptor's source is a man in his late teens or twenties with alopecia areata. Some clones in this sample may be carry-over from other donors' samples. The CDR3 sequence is CASSHFQARSEADTQYF. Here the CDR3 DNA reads TGTGCCAGCAGCCATTTCCAGGCCCGGTCGGAAGCAGATACGCAGTATTTT.